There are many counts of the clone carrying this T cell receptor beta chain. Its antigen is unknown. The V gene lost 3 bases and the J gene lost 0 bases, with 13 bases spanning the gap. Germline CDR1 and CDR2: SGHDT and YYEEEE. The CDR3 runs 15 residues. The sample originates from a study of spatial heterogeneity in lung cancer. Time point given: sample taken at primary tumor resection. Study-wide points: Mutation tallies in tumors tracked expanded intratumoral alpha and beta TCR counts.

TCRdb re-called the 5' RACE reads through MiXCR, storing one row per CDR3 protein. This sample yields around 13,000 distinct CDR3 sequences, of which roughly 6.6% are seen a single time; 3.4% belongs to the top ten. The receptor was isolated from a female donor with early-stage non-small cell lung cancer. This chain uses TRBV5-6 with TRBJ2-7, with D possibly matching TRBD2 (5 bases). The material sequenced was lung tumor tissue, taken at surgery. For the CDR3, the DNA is TGTGCCAGCAGCTCCCCTGAGCGGAGCTCCTACGAGCAGTACTTC. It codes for CASSSPERSSYEQYF.